Following are 32 T cell receptor beta chains from one sample sequenced in a study of shared clonotypes between healthy human individuals. Repertoires were generated with immunoSEQ multiplex PCR, while TCRdb's copy carries only in-frame clones and drops some. The sample records hundreds of thousands of clones, approximately 95% being singletons. Naive CD8 populations comprised CD45RO-negative cells positively selected for CCR7, excluding terminally differentiated effector memory CD45RA+ cells. The sequenced sample consisted of naive CD8+ T cells sorted from blood. The source is a young woman in good health.

J is TRBJ1-2 and V is TRBV9; D is ambiguous. Trimming took off 6 bases at V and 6 bases at J, with 24 bases between the two ends. The CDR3 covers 16 residues. Germline V gene data show CDR1 as SGDLS and CDR2 as YYNGEE. In DNA, the CDR3 is TGTGCCAGCACCCCAGATGAAGGTCTAGTAGCTAATGGCTACACCTTC. It codes for CASTPDEGLVANGYTF.

This clone was detected only once. The chain has TRBV11-2 and TRBJ2-7; D is perhaps TRBD1 (6 bases). This CDR3 has 17 residues. V was trimmed by 4 bases and J by 1 base, leaving 20 bases between them. CDR1 and CDR2 (germline): SGHAT, FQNNGV. Here the CDR3 DNA reads TGTGCCAGCAGCTCACAGGGTGAGGGAGTAGTATCCTACGAGCAGTACTTC. This translates into CASSSQGEGVVSYEQYF.

This sequence joins TRBV4-1 and TRBJ1-2; D is ambiguous. The CDR3 totals 15 residues. V shed 0 bases and J shed 2 bases, with 10 bases lying between them. The V gene's germline CDR1 is MGHRA and CDR2 YSYEKL. CDR3 sequence reads: CASSQDPMGNYGYTF. DNA of the CDR3: TGCGCCAGCAGCCAAGATCCCATGGGGAACTATGGCTACACCTTC.

This clone was recorded once. V gene TRBV28 combines with J gene TRBJ2-7; 7 bases fit TRBD2. The length of the CDR3 is 17 residues. J gave up 0 bases and V 6 bases, and 14 bases lay outside the gene matches. Germline V gene data show CDR1 as MDHEN and CDR2 as SYDVKM. The CDR3 sequence: CASSSLVARGSSYEQYF. The CDR3, as DNA: TGTGCCAGCAGCTCGTTAGTAGCGCGGGGGAGCTCCTACGAGCAGTACTTC.

This clone was observed once. This chain uses TRBV5-4 with TRBJ2-1; 7 positions match TRBD2. This CDR3 is 16 amino acids long. Per the germline V gene, CDR1 is SGHNT and CDR2 is YYREEE (reference sequence). The J segment lost 1 base and the V segment lost 4 bases, leaving 8 bases of the junction unmatched. The CDR3 region has the DNA TGTGCCAGCAGCCTACTAGCGCCCGCTTCCTACAATGAGCAGTTCTTC. This encodes CASSLLAPASYNEQFF.

V gene TRBV7-9 combines with J gene TRBJ2-1; TRBD1 is a possible D gene (6 bases). The CDR3 has 15 amino acids. The V end lost 5 bases, the J end lost 4 bases, and 15 bases lay between the germline ends. CDR1 is SEHNR, CDR2 FQNEAQ, per germline (reference sequence). CDR3 region: CASSPGTKNYNEQFF. The CDR3 nucleotides read TGTGCCAGCAGCCCCGGGACAAAGAATTACAATGAGCAGTTCTTC.

As for this clone: A much larger clonotype is one base distant, so this may be a read error. V and J are TRBV5-6 and TRBJ2-7; D is unresolved. V was shortened by 3 bases and J by 0 bases, with 1 base between the two germline ends. Germline lookup yields CDR1 SGHDT and CDR2 YYEEEE. CDR3 length: 11 residues. The CDR3, as DNA: TGTGCCAGCAGCTACTCCTACGAGCAGTACTTC. Amino acids: CASSYSYEQYF.

The chain recombines TRBV28 with TRBJ2-7; the D gene is possibly TRBD1 (5 bases). Germline V gene sequence: CDR1 MDHEN, CDR2 SYDVKM. Trimming took off 6 bases at V and 2 bases at J, with 14 bases between the two ends. This CDR3 has 14 residues. CDR3 region: CASSPTLDTYEQYF. CDR3 DNA: TGTGCCAGCAGCCCGACTTTGGACACCTACGAGCAGTACTTC. Together with reference TRBV28 and TRBJ2-7, the CDR3 gives the full variable domain: DVKVTQSSRYLVKRTGEKVFLECVQDMDHENMFWYRQDPGLGLRLIYFSYDVKMKEKGDIPEGYSVSREKKERFSLILESASTNQTSMYLCASSPTLDTYEQYFGPGTRLTVT.

This clone has a single count. V and J are TRBV7-9 and TRBJ2-1; 15 bases agree with TRBD2. This CDR3 region has 15 residues. The germline V gene has CDR1 SEHNR and CDR2 FQNEAQ (reference sequence). J lost 7 bases, V lost 3 bases, and 1 base had no gene match. CDR3: CASSLGLAGGNEQFF. CDR3 coding DNA: TGTGCCAGCAGCTTGGGACTAGCGGGAGGTAATGAGCAGTTCTTC.

The chain joins TRBV5-1 to TRBJ2-2; 9 positions match TRBD1. Germline V gene sequence: CDR1 SGHRS, CDR2 YFSETQ. This CDR3 region has 15 residues. The ends lost 0 bases at V and 4 bases at J; junction bases unmatched: 1. The CDR3 is CASSLGDRATGELFF. The CDR3 coding sequence is TGCGCCAGCAGCTTGGGGGACAGGGCCACCGGGGAGCTGTTTTTT.

This chain links TRBV2 with TRBJ2-7; a weak D match, TRBD2 (6 bases). CDR3 length: 13 residues. The germline CDR1 and CDR2 sequences are SNHLY and FYNNEI. The V end lost 4 bases, the J end lost 2 bases, and 9 bases lay between the germline ends. The CDR3 loop is CASSARGTYEQYF. CDR3 sequence (DNA): TGTGCCAGCAGTGCGCGGGGAACCTACGAGCAGTACTTC.

The table lists this clone with a count of one. This chain uses TRBV19 with TRBJ2-6; D possibly corresponds to TRBD1 (5 bases). In germline, CDR1 is LNHDA, CDR2 SQIVND (reference sequence). Between the trimmed V and J ends, which lost 5 bases and 0 bases, there was a span of 11 bases. This CDR3 is 16 amino acids long. This chain's CDR3 is CASSPDIYSGANVLTF. CDR3 DNA: TGTGCCAGTAGTCCGGACATTTACTCTGGGGCCAACGTCCTGACTTTC.

The V gene is TRBV19, the J gene TRBJ2-2; the match to TRBD2 covers 8 bases. V lost 4 bases to trimming and J lost 0 bases; unmatched junction nucleotides: 16. CDR1 and CDR2 (germline): LNHDA, SQIVND (reference sequence). The CDR3 has 20 residues. CDR3 in amino acids: CASSTSLSREDLANTGELFF. Here the CDR3 DNA reads TGTGCCAGTAGTACCAGTCTTTCGCGGGAGGACCTCGCGAACACCGGGGAGCTGTTTTTT.

This rearrangement joins TRBV5-8 to TRBJ2-4, with TRBD2 matching over 7 bases. The CDR3 extends over 16 amino acids. Germline lookup yields CDR1 SGHTS and CDR2 YDEGEE. Trimming at V came to 4 bases and at J to 1 base, leaving 8 bases not matched to a gene. DNA for the CDR3: TGTGCCAGCAGCATTCAGCGGGATTCGGCCAAAAACATTCAGTACTTC. Its protein is CASSIQRDSAKNIQYF.

The chain employs TRBV4-1 and TRBJ2-1; TRBD2 aligns across 11 bases. The V and J ends lost 3 bases and 2 bases, in that order; junction bases with no gene match: 15. Germline V gene sequence: CDR1 MGHRA, CDR2 YSYEKL. The CDR3 length is 20 residues. The CDR3 spells CASSQIQATSGSQTYNEQFF. In DNA form, the CDR3 reads TGCGCCAGCAGCCAGATACAGGCAACTAGCGGGAGTCAAACCTACAATGAGCAGTTCTTC.

A word on this clone: Additional DNA sequences in this sample encode the identical CDR3. The chain joins TRBV28 to TRBJ2-7; D call uncertain. V lost 3 bases and J lost 3, with 12 bases in between. Germline CDR1 reads MDHEN; CDR2 reads SYDVKM. CDR3 length equals 14 residues. This chain's CDR3 is CASSFGQISYEQYF. DNA for the CDR3: TGTGCCAGCAGTTTTGGCCAAATTAGCTACGAGCAGTACTTC.

The chain combines TRBV11-1 with TRBJ2-7; possibly TRBD2 for D (5 bases). The germline V gene encodes CDR1 SGHAT and CDR2 FQDESV (reference sequence). Between the trimmed V and J ends, which lost 3 bases and 2 bases, there was a span of 11 bases. The CDR3 is 14 amino acids. CDR3 loop: CASSFFEGTYEQYF. Here the CDR3 DNA reads TGTGCCAGCAGCTTTTTTGAGGGAACCTACGAGCAGTACTTC.

The chain recombines TRBV19 with TRBJ1-2; D not certain. Deletions cut 3 bases from V and 9 bases from J, with 14 bases between. The length of the CDR3 is 13 residues. The germline V gene encodes CDR1 LNHDA and CDR2 SQIVND (reference sequence). The CDR3 nucleotides read TGTGCCAGTAGTATGTTCGCGGTGGCGAGCTACACCTTC. It codes for CASSMFAVASYTF.

This clone appeared once. The J gene is TRBJ2-5, the V gene TRBV20-1; D is ambiguous. Gene TRBJ2-7 matches the end of the DNA better, so the J call may be wrong. This CDR3 has 11 residues. CDR1 and CDR2 (germline): DFQATT, SNEGSKA (reference sequence). In nucleotides, the CDR3 is TGCAGCACCCCCCACGGAAACGAGCAGTACTTC. It translates to CSTPHGNEQYF.

The V and J genes are TRBV27 and TRBJ1-5, with TRBD1 as a possible D gene (5 bases). The CDR3 consists of 12 residues. With 1 base removed from V and 9 bases from J, the gap between germline ends came to 7 bases. The germline V gene has CDR1 MNHEY and CDR2 SMNVEV (reference sequence). This chain's CDR3 is CASSLLRGPQHF. The CDR3 DNA is TGTGCCAGCAGTTTATTGAGGGGGCCCCAGCATTTT.

The chain uses TRBV18 and TRBJ2-5; TRBD2 agrees at 7 bases. This CDR3 region has 14 residues. After removal of 2 bases from V and 5 bases from J, the junction contained 5 bases not matched to a gene. Germline CDR1 is KGHSH and CDR2 is LQKENI. The CDR3 is CASSPWGGWETQYF. The CDR3, as DNA: TGTGCCAGCTCACCATGGGGGGGGTGGGAGACCCAGTACTTC.

The chain carries TRBV13 and TRBJ1-1, with D unresolved. This CDR3 has 13 amino acids. In germline, CDR1 is PRHDT, CDR2 FYEKMQ (reference sequence). V shed 4 bases and J shed 2 bases, with 8 bases lying between them. DNA for the CDR3: TGTGCCAGCAGCTATGGAAAAAACACTGAAGCTTTCTTT. Encoded protein: CASSYGKNTEAFF. The complete variable domain, with remaining parts taken from reference TRBV13 and TRBJ1-1, reads AAGVIQSPRHLIKEKRETATLKCYPIPRHDTVYWYQQGPGQDPQFLISFYEKMQSDKGSIPDRFSAQQFSDYHSELNMSSLELGDSALYFCASSYGKNTEAFFGQGTRLTVV.

The chain combines TRBV7-9 with TRBJ1-2; D may be TRBD1 (5 bases). From germline, CDR1 is SEHNR and CDR2 FQNEAQ (reference sequence). Trimming left V 1 base short and J 4 bases short, with 13 bases between. The CDR3 length is 15 residues. The CDR3 DNA is TGTGCCAGCAGCTTAGGGGGGACTCCGTTCTATGGCTACACCTTC. Translation: CASSLGGTPFYGYTF.

The V call is TRBV7-9, the J call TRBJ1-2; perhaps TRBD1 as D (6 bases). V was pared by 1 base and J by 0 bases, with 6 bases between. Germline V gene lookup returns CDR1 SEHNR and CDR2 FQNEAQ (reference sequence). The CDR3 has 14 amino acids. This CDR3 is CASSLDRANYGYTF. The CDR3 DNA reads as TGTGCCAGCAGCTTAGACAGGGCTAACTATGGCTACACCTTC.

The V gene is TRBV5-6, the J gene TRBJ1-3; 9 nucleotides agree with TRBD1. Germline V CDR1 and CDR2: SGHDT, YYEEEE. V dropped 4 bases and J dropped 4; count of bases not matched to a gene: 6. This CDR3 region has 15 residues. CDR3 coding DNA: TGTGCCAGCAGCATGGACAGGGGTTCAGGAAACACCATATATTTT. This gives the protein CASSMDRGSGNTIYF.

The V and J genes are TRBV7-2 and TRBJ2-7; 8 bases map to TRBD1. The V gene's germline CDR1 is SGHTA and CDR2 FQGNSA. V gave up 5 bases and J gave up 0 bases; unmatched junction bases: 9. This CDR3 has 16 residues. The CDR3 DNA reads as TGTGCCAGCAGCGAAGACAGGGGACTTAGCTCCTACGAGCAGTACTTC. This translates into CASSEDRGLSSYEQYF.

The chain is built from TRBV28 and TRBJ2-3; TRBD1 agrees at 9 bases. Trimming at V came to 5 bases and at J to 3 bases, leaving 9 bases not matched to a gene. The CDR3 has 16 residues. Germline CDR1 MDHEN, CDR2 SYDVKM. The CDR3 bases are TGTGCCAGCAGTACTTCCGAGGACAGGGGTACAGATACGCAGTATTTT. The encoded protein is CASSTSEDRGTDTQYF. The full variable domain, its missing parts supplied by reference TRBV28 and TRBJ2-3, is DVKVTQSSRYLVKRTGEKVFLECVQDMDHENMFWYRQDPGLGLRLIYFSYDVKMKEKGDIPEGYSVSREKKERFSLILESASTNQTSMYLCASSTSEDRGTDTQYFGPGTRLTVL.

This clone was found once. The genes are TRBV5-8 and TRBJ2-7, with 7 bases identical to TRBD1. CDR3 size: 14 residues. Trimming cost V 2 bases and J 5 bases; bases outside gene matches: 7. Germline loops: CDR1 SGHTS, CDR2 YDEGEE. CDR3 bases: TGTGCCAGCAGCTTCCGACAGGGAATTCACGAGCAGTACTTC. Translated, it gives CASSFRQGIHEQYF.

As concerns this clone: Other nucleotide sequences in the sample specify the same CDR3. The rearrangement joins TRBV4-1 to TRBJ2-7; 10 nucleotides line up with TRBD1. The CDR3 sequence is 14 residues long. After removal of 4 bases from V and 2 bases from J, the junction contained 2 bases not matched to a gene. From germline, CDR1 is MGHRA and CDR2 YSYEKL. The CDR3 nucleotides read TGCGCCAGCAGCCGCGGACAGGGGGCCTACGAGCAGTACTTC. Amino acids: CASSRGQGAYEQYF.

The gene calls are TRBV21-1 and TRBJ1-1. TRBV21-1 is annotated as a pseudogene. CDR3 size: 12 residues. CDR3: CASSKGEVEAFF. The CDR3, as DNA: TGTGCCAGCAGCAAAGGTGAAGTAGAAGCTTTCTTT.

V is TRBV7-2 and J is TRBJ2-7; D is tentatively TRBD1 or TRBD2 (6 bases each). Trimming cost V 3 bases and J 3 bases, with 21 bases left between them. The CDR3 sequence is 17 residues long. From germline, CDR1 is SGHTA and CDR2 FQGNSA. CDR3 sequence (DNA): TGTGCCAGCAGCTTGAGGGGGGAGGCTAGCGAGGACTACGAGCAGTACTTC. Translated: CASSLRGEASEDYEQYF. The full variable domain, its missing parts supplied by reference TRBV7-2 and TRBJ2-7, is GAGVSQSPSNKVTEKGKDVELRCDPISGHTALYWYRQSLGQGLEFLIYFQGNSAPDKSGLPSDRFSAERTGGSVSTLTIQRTQQEDSAVYLCASSLRGEASEDYEQYFGPGTRLTVT.

The chain recombines TRBV7-9 with TRBJ1-1; no reliable D call. V gave up 5 bases and J gave up 6 bases, with 7 bases separating them. The CDR3 runs to 11 residues. The germline V gene encodes CDR1 SEHNR and CDR2 FQNEAQ (reference sequence). The CDR3 protein is CASSPDSEAFF. CDR3 nucleotide sequence: TGTGCCAGCAGCCCAGACTCTGAAGCTTTCTTT.